These T cell receptor beta chains were read from a single sample in a study of T cell repertoires in cytomegalovirus infection. Antigen specificity for these receptors is unknown. A single record per CDR3 protein comes from TCRdb applying MiXCR to the reads. The data hold approximately 300,000 distinct CDR3 sequences, with 25% to 30% observed a single time. The source was cultured PBMCs, collected from culture after CMV antigen stimulation. The receptor set was obtained from a human donor in good health (CMV status not recorded). Some clones in this sample may be carry-over from other donors' samples. CDR3s include the opening cysteine and the closing phenylalanine or tryptophan. D genes are given only for firm matches. Size is omitted from some rows. Given values are once, few, many or a class for expanded clones.

j_gene: TRBJ1-2; d_gene: TRBD1; v_gene: TRBV7-2; abundance: many; CDR3nt: TGTGCCAGCAGCTTGCTCAGGACAGGGAACACCTTC; CDR3aa: CASSLLRTGNTF
j_gene: TRBJ1-2; d_gene: .; v_gene: TRBV10-3; abundance: .; CDR3nt: TGTGCCATCAGTGATCATGGTGACTATGGCTACACCTTC; CDR3aa: CAISDHGDYGYTF
j_gene: TRBJ2-3; d_gene: TRBD2; v_gene: TRBV20-1; abundance: .; CDR3nt: TGCAGCGCCGGGAGGGATGGCACAGATACGCAGTATTTT; CDR3aa: CSAGRDGTDTQYF
j_gene: TRBJ2-5; d_gene: .; v_gene: TRBV7-2; abundance: many; CDR3nt: TGTGCCAGCAGATCCCAAGAGACCCAGTACTTC; CDR3aa: CASRSQETQYF
j_gene: TRBJ2-1; d_gene: .; v_gene: TRBV10-3; abundance: .; CDR3nt: TGTGCCGCGGGAGAGGGGGGCAATGAGCAGTTCTTC; CDR3aa: CAAGEGGNEQFF
j_gene: TRBJ1-1; d_gene: .; v_gene: TRBV7-9; abundance: .; CDR3nt: TGTGCCAGCAGCTTAGGTGGGGAAATGAACACTGAAGCTTTCTTT; CDR3aa: CASSLGGEMNTEAFF
j_gene: TRBJ2-3; d_gene: TRBD1; v_gene: TRBV7-2; abundance: many; CDR3nt: TGTGCCAGCAGCTCCAACCGGGACAGGGGTCGGAGCACAGATACGCAGTATTTT; CDR3aa: CASSSNRDRGRSTDTQYF
j_gene: TRBJ2-6; d_gene: .; v_gene: TRBV12-3/TRBV12-4; abundance: few; CDR3nt: TGTGCCAGCAGTCGCAAGGTCGGGCGCCTCTCGGCCAACGTCCTGACTTTC; CDR3aa: CASSRKVGRLSANVLTF
j_gene: TRBJ1-4; d_gene: TRBD1; v_gene: TRBV4-2; abundance: few; CDR3nt: TGTGCCAGCAGCCAGGAAATGACAGGGAGTAATGAAAAACTGTTTTTT; CDR3aa: CASSQEMTGSNEKLFF
j_gene: TRBJ2-5; d_gene: .; v_gene: TRBV7-3; abundance: .; CDR3nt: TGTGCCAGCAGCGTAACAGGCCAAGAGACCCAGTACTTC; CDR3aa: CASSVTGQETQYF
j_gene: TRBJ1-1; d_gene: TRBD1; v_gene: TRBV20-1; abundance: .; CDR3nt: TGCAGTGCTAGAGAGGGACAGGGGGCGATTGTGTCCCAGTTTGCGAACACTGAAGCTTTCTTT; CDR3aa: CSAREGQGAIVSQFANTEAFF
j_gene: TRBJ2-1; d_gene: .; v_gene: TRBV7-2; abundance: many; CDR3nt: TGTGCCAGCAGTTTAGACTTCTCCGGACAGCGACCCTACAATGAGCAGTTCTTC; CDR3aa: CASSLDFSGQRPYNEQFF
j_gene: TRBJ2-5; d_gene: TRBD2; v_gene: TRBV6-2/TRBV6-3; abundance: .; CDR3nt: TGTGCCAGCAGTATCCCCTCCGGGACTAGTTGGCCGATCACAAGCGGCGAGACCCAGTACTTC; CDR3aa: CASSIPSGTSWPITSGETQYF
j_gene: TRBJ2-1; d_gene: TRBD2; v_gene: TRBV25-1; abundance: .; CDR3nt: TGTGCCAGCAGTAGTCTAGCGGGGGACAATGAGCAGTTCTTC; CDR3aa: CASSSLAGDNEQFF
j_gene: TRBJ1-3; d_gene: .; v_gene: TRBV18; abundance: .; CDR3nt: TGTGCCAGCTCACCAAACGCAGCGGGGTCTGGAAACACCATATATTTT; CDR3aa: CASSPNAAGSGNTIYF
j_gene: TRBJ2-3; d_gene: .; v_gene: TRBV6-5; abundance: .; CDR3nt: TGTGCCAGCAGTTACTCCAGGGGGGCAGATACGCAGTATTTT; CDR3aa: CASSYSRGADTQYF
j_gene: TRBJ1-2; d_gene: TRBD1; v_gene: TRBV2; abundance: few; CDR3nt: TGTGCCAGCAGTGAAGGAGGGCACAGGGGAAGTTATGGCTACACCTTC; CDR3aa: CASSEGGHRGSYGYTF